The rows below give T cell receptor beta chains drawn from one sample of a study of T cells in localized non-small cell lung cancer. The data were produced by immunoSEQ multiplex PCR, yet TCRdb's version contains in-frame clones alone and is incomplete. Among 2,500 to 3,500 clones, 15% to 20% were seen once, and the ten largest hold 10% to 15%. The sequencing used lung tumor tissue, collected before any cancer treatment. These receptors came from a man aged 40-75 years with stage I lung adenocarcinoma. CDR3s include the opening cysteine and the closing phenylalanine or tryptophan.

>TRBJ2-6|TRBV6-8|16
CASSDSTSSGANVLTF
>TRBJ1-5|TRBV5-1|15
CASSLGGDSNQPQHF
>TRBJ2-2|TRBV28|15
CASSPSGTVTGELFF
>TRBJ1-6|TRBV6-8|14
CASSYARENSPLHF
>TRBJ1-2|TRBV6-8|15
CASSYRALSDYGYTF
>TRBJ2-5|TRBV11-3|17
CASSPLDGTSGVETQYF
>TRBJ2-7|TRBV11-3|16
CASSLVGGQGIYEQYF
>TRBJ2-6|TRBV25-1|13
CASTAGGANVLTF
>TRBJ1-3|TRBV9|14
CASSTRTDGNTIYF
>TRBJ1-4|TRBV4-1|16
CASSLRQAATNEKLFF
>TRBJ2-1|TRBV11-3|15
CASSFGQGDYNEQFF
>TRBJ2-7|TRBV6-8|13
CASSYTRNYEQYF
>TRBJ2-3|TRBV11-3|15
CASSLDRDFKDTQYF
>TRBJ1-6|TRBV11-3|14
CASSSPGVRSPLHF
>TRBJ2-7|TRBV6-8|12
CASSYSRNEQYF
>TRBJ1-1|TRBV9|14
CASSQTGRNTEAFF
>TRBJ2-1|TRBV30|11
CAWSHSNEQFF
>TRBJ2-3|TRBV11-3|14
CASSLGLAPDTQYF
>TRBJ1-2|TRBV28|13
CASSFFEGVGYTF
>TRBJ2-3|TRBV11-3|14
CASSRQGGTDTQYF
>TRBJ1-4|TRBV4-1|16
CASSQRRRESGEKLFF
>TRBJ2-5|TRBV18|15
CASSPQGAGLETQYF
>TRBJ1-1|TRBV29-1|12
CSVDRGGTEAFF
>TRBJ1-5|TRBV9|14
CASSEAYSNQPQHF
>TRBJ1-1|TRBV19|13
CASSDTNTLEAFF